One TCR beta chain is described in this entry. V lost 5 bases and J lost 7, with 12 bases in between. CDR1 and CDR2 from the germline V gene are MNHNS and SASEGT. This CDR3 is built from 14 residues. TCRdb re-analysed the reads in MiXCR, keeping a single row per CDR3 protein. The sample contains some 270,000 distinct CDR3 sequences, about 17% of which appear only once. The entry originates in a study of T cell repertoires in cytomegalovirus infection. The sequencing input was CD8+ T cells from PBMCs. The chain uses TRBV6-1 and TRBJ1-6; D is ambiguous. This sequence originates from a human donor in good health (CMV status not recorded). Some clones in this sample may be carry-over from other donors' samples. CDR3 loop: CASSFVFRNSPLHF. The CDR3 coding sequence is TGTGCCAGCAGTTTTGTCTTTAGGAATTCACCCCTCCACTTT.